Below, 14 T cell receptor beta chains from the same sample are listed, as sequenced in a study of blood T cell repertoires in COVID-19 (TCRdb year 2020). To prepare the library, the immunoSEQ multiplex PCR assay was applied. Here the immuneACCESS table is served through TCRdb, limited to in-frame sequences with V and J called. Missing clones are a known gap in these copies; in checked studies unresolved V genes cover under half, and the rest lacks a known reason. The sample has 390,000 or so clones on record, 90% of them singletons. 6.5% to 7% of the sample rests with the top ten. Sequencing was done on a sample of peripheral blood. The receptor set was obtained from a young man with active or convalescent COVID-19.

The V call is TRBV16, the J call TRBJ1-5, with a weak D call TRBD1 (5 bases). From germline, CDR1 is KGHSY and CDR2 FQNENV. CDR3 size: 16 residues. The V gene lost 0 bases and the J gene lost 4 bases, with 13 bases spanning the gap. This CDR3 reads CASSQSRQGGNQPQHF. The CDR3 nucleotides are TGTGCCAGCAGCCAATCGAGGCAGGGAGGGAATCAGCCCCAGCATTTT. The whole variable domain, filled in from reference TRBV16 and TRBJ1-5, reads GEEVAQTPKHLVRGEGQKAKLYCAPIKGHSYVFWYQQVLKNEFKFLISFQNENVFDETGMPKERFSAKCLPNSPCSLEIQATKLEDSAVYFCASSQSRQGGNQPQHFGDGTRLSIL.

The chain carries TRBV5-6 and TRBJ1-3; D is ambiguous. V gave up 3 bases and J gave up 0 bases, with 10 bases separating them. There are 15 residues in the CDR3. The germline V gene has CDR1 SGHDT and CDR2 YYEEEE. The CDR3 DNA sequence: TGTGCCAGCAGCTCGGACTGGAGCTCTGGAAACACCATATATTTT. This encodes CASSSDWSSGNTIYF. The complete variable domain, with remaining parts taken from reference TRBV5-6 and TRBJ1-3, reads DAGVTQSPTHLIKTRGQQVTLRCSPKSGHDTVSWYQQALGQGPQFIFQYYEEEERQRGNFPDRFSGHQFPNYSSELNVNALLLGDSALYLCASSSDWSSGNTIYFGEGSWLTVV.

The rearrangement links TRBV20-1 to TRBJ2-7; the D gene is possibly TRBD1 (6 bases). Germline V lookup: CDR1 DFQATT, CDR2 SNEGSKA (reference sequence). The CDR3 is 14 amino acids. V was shortened by 3 bases and J by 3 bases, with 15 bases between the two germline ends. The CDR3, as DNA: TGCAGTGCTAGTGGGACACGTTCCGACTACGAGCAGTACTTC. This sequence encodes CSASGTRSDYEQYF.

The V call is TRBV15, the J call TRBJ2-1; possibly TRBD1 for D (5 bases). The V gene's germline CDR1 is LNHNV and CDR2 YYDKDF (reference sequence). Trimming shortened V by 5 bases and J by 6 bases, and 17 bases separated the two germline ends. This CDR3 is 15 amino acids long. CDR3 nucleotides: TGTGCCACCAGCCTCCTCGACAGAAATGGCAATGAGCAGTTCTTC. Its protein is CATSLLDRNGNEQFF.

This clone was counted a single time. V is TRBV19 and J is TRBJ2-7, with 9 positions matching TRBD1. Germline V gives CDR1 LNHDA, CDR2 SQIVND (reference sequence). This CDR3 has 15 residues. V shed 3 bases and J 4 bases; nucleotides not matched to a gene: 7. Here the CDR3 DNA reads TGTGCCAGTAGTATTCCGGGACAGGGAAAATACGAGCAGTACTTC. Translated, it gives CASSIPGQGKYEQYF.

The chain has TRBV2 and TRBJ2-3; D possibly corresponds to TRBD1 (5 bases). Germline V gene data show CDR1 as SNHLY and CDR2 as FYNNEI. Trimming removed 6 bases at V and 0 bases at J, with 13 bases between. This CDR3 spans 15 amino acids. CDR3 region: CASSPRQTSTDTQYF. The DNA of the CDR3 is TGTGCCAGCAGCCCTAGACAGACTAGCACAGATACGCAGTATTTT.

V usage is TRBV27 and J usage is TRBJ2-1; a possible D gene is TRBD2 (5 bases). The CDR3 totals 15 residues. The V and J ends lost 3 bases and 5 bases respectively, with 14 bases between them. The germline V gene encodes CDR1 MNHEY and CDR2 SMNVEV (reference sequence). The CDR3 sequence is CASSLPGVANNEQFF. For the CDR3, the DNA is TGTGCCAGCAGTTTGCCCGGGGTGGCTAACAATGAGCAGTTCTTC.

V and J are TRBV7-6 and TRBJ1-5, with D possibly being TRBD1 (5 bases). CDR1 is SGHVS and CDR2 is FNYEAQ in the germline V gene. Trimming pared 0 bases from V and 4 bases from J, leaving 7 bases between. CDR3 length: 14 residues. CDR3 sequence: CASSLAGVNQPQHF. The CDR3 nucleotides read TGTGCCAGCAGCTTAGCAGGGGTGAATCAGCCCCAGCATTTT.

This chain uses TRBV3-1 (or the pseudogene TRBV3-2) with TRBJ1-1; D is undetermined. Per the germline V gene, CDR1 is LGHDT and CDR2 is YNNKEL (reference sequence). V was clipped by 0 bases and J by 5 bases, with 4 bases between them. CDR3 length equals 12 residues. The CDR3 here is CASSQDRTEAFF. CDR3 sequence (DNA): TGTGCCAGCAGCCAAGACAGAACTGAAGCTTTCTTT.

The DNA of the CDR3 is TGCGCCAGCAGCACGAAGACAGGGGGCTCTGGAAACACCATATATTTT. As protein: CASSTKTGGSGNTIYF. The V call is TRBV4-1, the J call TRBJ1-3; TRBD1 aligns across 9 bases. This CDR3 spans 16 amino acids. Germline loops: CDR1 MGHRA, CDR2 YSYEKL. V lost 5 bases and J lost 0; bases outside the gene matches: 5.

This sequence joins TRBV11-2 and TRBJ2-7, with 7 positions matching TRBD2. Losses at the gene ends were 4 bases for V and 8 bases for J; bases not matched to a gene: 20. The CDR3 loop spans 17 amino acids. Germline V gene sequence: CDR1 SGHAT, CDR2 FQNNGV. The CDR3 DNA reads as TGTGCCAGCAGCTCCCGCGGTTTGGCGGGAGTGTATATCAAGCAGTACTTC. Protein: CASSSRGLAGVYIKQYF.

The chain combines TRBV2 with TRBJ1-1, with a tentative D call TRBD1 (5 bases). Trimming cost V 5 bases and J 5 bases, with 9 bases left between them. Germline V gene lookup returns CDR1 SNHLY and CDR2 FYNNEI. The CDR3 covers 12 residues. CDR3 coding DNA: TGTGCCAGCAGTCGCAGGGAAACTGAAGCTTTCTTT. Translation: CASSRRETEAFF.

The chain uses TRBV24-1 and TRBJ2-3; D not certain. The CDR3 sequence is 15 residues long. CDR1 is KGHDR, CDR2 SFDVKD, per germline. Trimming removed 5 bases at V and 0 bases at J, with 11 bases between. CDR3 region: CATSGVTTSTDTQYF. In nucleotides, the CDR3 is TGTGCCACCAGTGGTGTGACGACTAGCACAGATACGCAGTATTTT.

The chain combines TRBV12-3 or TRBV12-4 with TRBJ2-7; 7 bases fit TRBD1. The trim removed 1 base at V and 5 bases at J, leaving 2 bases unmatched. The CDR3 loop spans 13 amino acids. The CDR3 sequence is CASSLGDRNEQYF. CDR3 in DNA: TGTGCCAGCAGTTTAGGGGACAGAAACGAGCAGTACTTC.